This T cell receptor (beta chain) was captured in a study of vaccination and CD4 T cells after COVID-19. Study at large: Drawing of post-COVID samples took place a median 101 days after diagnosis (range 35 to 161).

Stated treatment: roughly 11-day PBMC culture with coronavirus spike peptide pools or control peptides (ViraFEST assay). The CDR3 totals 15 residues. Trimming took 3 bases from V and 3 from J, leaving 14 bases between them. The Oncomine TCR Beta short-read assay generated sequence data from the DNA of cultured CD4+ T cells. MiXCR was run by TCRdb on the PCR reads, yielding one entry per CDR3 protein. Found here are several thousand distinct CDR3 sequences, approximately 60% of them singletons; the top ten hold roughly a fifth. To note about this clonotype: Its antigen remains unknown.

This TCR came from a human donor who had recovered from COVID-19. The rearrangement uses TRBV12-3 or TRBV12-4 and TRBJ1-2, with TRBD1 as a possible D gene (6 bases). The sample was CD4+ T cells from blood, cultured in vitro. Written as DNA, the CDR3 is TGTGCCAGCAGTTTTGGGCAGGGGTGGGACTATGGCTACACCTTC. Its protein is CASSFGQGWDYGYTF.